The entry below describes one T cell receptor (beta chain). Its antigen is undetermined. The V end was cut by 4 bases, the J end by 7 bases, with 16 bases between. The germline V gene encodes CDR1 SEHNR and CDR2 FQNEAQ (reference sequence). The CDR3 loop spans 15 amino acids. The record originates from a study of T cell responses to AZD1222 COVID-19 vaccine. Study outcomes and limitations: Seropositive AZD1222 recipients at baseline numbered only 6 or 7. Mostly white British, mostly female donors; authors suggested clonal diversity may be underestimated.

Clones were sequenced by immunoSEQ multiplex PCR, and TCRdb holds only the in-frame ones, with some missing. The sample yields nearly 35,000 clones, about nine tenths seen once. This chain joins TRBV7-9 and TRBJ1-4; TRBD1 is a possible D gene (6 bases). This specimen was peripheral blood, taken 28 days after the second AZD1222 dose. This TCR was recovered from an adult who received the AZD1222 COVID-19 vaccine. CDR3 in DNA: TGTGCCAGCAGCTCGGTCCTAGGGGGAGGTGAAAAACTGTTTTTT. Translating it yields CASSSVLGGGEKLFF.